This T cell receptor beta chain was captured by sequencing in a study of response to subunit inactivated influenza vaccine. Study-level results: Researchers suggested that each seasonal influenza vaccination recruits few new T cells.

Each CDR3 protein is one row after TCRdb ran MiXCR on the RT-PCR reads. The repertoire holds over 650,000 distinct CDR3 sequences, with approximately 17% as singletons. The CDR3 spans 14 residues. The ends lost 0 bases at V and 5 bases at J; junction bases unmatched: 4. Germline V gene sequence: CDR1 SQVTM, CDR2 ANQGSEA. This clonotype was seen more than once but under ten times. Its antigen is not identified. V gene TRBV29-1 combines with J gene TRBJ2-7; 10 bases align to TRBD2. The specimen was PBMCs from blood, collected about 5 days after vaccination. This clonotype originated in a man between 45 and 60 years old who received an inactivated influenza vaccine. The CDR3 DNA sequence: TGCAGCGTTGAAGATGAGCGGGGGGGAGACGAGCAGTACTTC. Translation: CSVEDERGGDEQYF.